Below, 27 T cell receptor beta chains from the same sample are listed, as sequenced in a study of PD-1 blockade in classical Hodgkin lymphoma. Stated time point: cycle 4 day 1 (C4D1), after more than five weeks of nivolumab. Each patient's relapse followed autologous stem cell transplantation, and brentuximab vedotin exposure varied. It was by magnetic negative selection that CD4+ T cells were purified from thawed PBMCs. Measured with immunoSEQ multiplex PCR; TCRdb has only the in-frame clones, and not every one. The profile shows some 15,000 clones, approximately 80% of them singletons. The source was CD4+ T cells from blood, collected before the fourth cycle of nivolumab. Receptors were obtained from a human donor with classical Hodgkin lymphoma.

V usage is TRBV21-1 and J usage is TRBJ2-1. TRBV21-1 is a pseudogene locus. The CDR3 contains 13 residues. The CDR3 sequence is CASHLEGHNEQFF. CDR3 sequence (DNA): TGTGCCAGTCACCTCGAGGGGCACAATGAGCAGTTCTTC.

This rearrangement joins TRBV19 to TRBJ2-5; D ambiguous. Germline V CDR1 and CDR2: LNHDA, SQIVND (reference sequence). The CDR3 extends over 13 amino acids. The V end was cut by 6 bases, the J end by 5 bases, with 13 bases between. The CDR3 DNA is TGTGCCAGTAGATCTGGGTCTTGGGAGACCCAGTACTTC. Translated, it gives CASRSGSWETQYF.

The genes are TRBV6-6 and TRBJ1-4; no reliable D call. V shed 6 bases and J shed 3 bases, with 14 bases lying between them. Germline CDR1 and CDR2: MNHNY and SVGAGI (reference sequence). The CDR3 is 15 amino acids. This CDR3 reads CASSPPGWANEKLFF. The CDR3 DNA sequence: TGTGCCAGCAGCCCCCCGGGATGGGCTAATGAAAAACTGTTTTTT.

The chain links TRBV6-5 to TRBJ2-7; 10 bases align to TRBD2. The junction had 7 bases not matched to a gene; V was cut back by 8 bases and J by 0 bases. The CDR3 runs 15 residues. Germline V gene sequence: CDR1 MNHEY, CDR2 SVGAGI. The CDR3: CASQRQREGSYEQYF. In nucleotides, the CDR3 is TGTGCCAGCCAAAGGCAGCGGGAGGGCTCCTACGAGCAGTACTTC.

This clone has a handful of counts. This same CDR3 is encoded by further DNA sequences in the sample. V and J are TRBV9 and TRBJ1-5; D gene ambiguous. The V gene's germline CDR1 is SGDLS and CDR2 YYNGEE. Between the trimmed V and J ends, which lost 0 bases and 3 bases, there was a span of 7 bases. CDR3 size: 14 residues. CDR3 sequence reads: CASSVGADNQPQHF. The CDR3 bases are TGTGCCAGCAGCGTAGGTGCAGACAATCAGCCCCAGCATTTT.

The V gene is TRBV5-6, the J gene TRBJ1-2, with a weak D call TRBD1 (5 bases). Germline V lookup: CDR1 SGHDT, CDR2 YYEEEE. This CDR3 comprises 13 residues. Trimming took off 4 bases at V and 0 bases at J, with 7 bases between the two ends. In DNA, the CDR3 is TGTGCCAGCAGCGCGACAGCTAACTATGGCTACACCTTC. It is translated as CASSATANYGYTF.

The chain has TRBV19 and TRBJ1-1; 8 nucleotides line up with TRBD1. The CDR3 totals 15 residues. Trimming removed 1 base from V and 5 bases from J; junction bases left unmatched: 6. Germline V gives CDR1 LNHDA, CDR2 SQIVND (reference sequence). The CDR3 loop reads CASSIVGRGPTEAFF. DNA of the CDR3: TGTGCCAGTAGTATAGTTGGCAGGGGGCCAACTGAAGCTTTCTTT.

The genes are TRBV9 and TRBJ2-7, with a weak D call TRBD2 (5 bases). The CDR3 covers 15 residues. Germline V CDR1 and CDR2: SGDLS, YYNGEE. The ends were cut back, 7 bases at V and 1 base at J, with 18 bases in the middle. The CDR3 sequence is CASGPRAEKSYEQYF. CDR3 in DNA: TGTGCCAGCGGGCCGCGGGCGGAAAAGTCCTACGAGCAGTACTTC.

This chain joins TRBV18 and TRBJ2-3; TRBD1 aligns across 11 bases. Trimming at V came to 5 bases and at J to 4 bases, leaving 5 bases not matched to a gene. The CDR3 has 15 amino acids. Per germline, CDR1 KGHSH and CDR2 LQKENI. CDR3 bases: TGTGCCAGCTCAATCGGGACAGGGGGATCAGATACGCAGTATTTT. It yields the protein CASSIGTGGSDTQYF. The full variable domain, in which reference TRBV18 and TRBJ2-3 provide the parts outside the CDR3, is NAGVMQNPRHLVRRRGQEARLRCSPMKGHSHVYWYRQLPEEGLKFMVYLQKENIIDESGMPKERFSAEFPKEGPSILRIQQVVRGDSAAYFCASSIGTGGSDTQYFGPGTRLTVL.

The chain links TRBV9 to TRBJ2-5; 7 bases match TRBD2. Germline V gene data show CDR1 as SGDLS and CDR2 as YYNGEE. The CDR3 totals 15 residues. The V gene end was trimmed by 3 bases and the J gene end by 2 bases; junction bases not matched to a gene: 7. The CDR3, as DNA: TGTGCCAGCAGCGGGGGGACTAACCAGCAAGAGACCCAGTACTTC. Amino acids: CASSGGTNQQETQYF.

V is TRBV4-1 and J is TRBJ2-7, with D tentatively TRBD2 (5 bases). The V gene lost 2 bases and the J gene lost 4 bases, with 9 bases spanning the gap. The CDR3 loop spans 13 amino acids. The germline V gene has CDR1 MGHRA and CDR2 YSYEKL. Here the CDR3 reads CASSQRGGYEQYF. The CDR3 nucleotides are TGCGCCAGCAGCCAACGGGGTGGTTACGAGCAGTACTTC.

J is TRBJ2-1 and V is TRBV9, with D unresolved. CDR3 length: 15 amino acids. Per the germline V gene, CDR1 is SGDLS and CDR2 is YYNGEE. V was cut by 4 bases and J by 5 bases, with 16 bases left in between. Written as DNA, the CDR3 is TGTGCCAGCAGCCCCCCCCGGGTCGGAAACAATGAGCAGTTCTTC. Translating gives CASSPPRVGNNEQFF.

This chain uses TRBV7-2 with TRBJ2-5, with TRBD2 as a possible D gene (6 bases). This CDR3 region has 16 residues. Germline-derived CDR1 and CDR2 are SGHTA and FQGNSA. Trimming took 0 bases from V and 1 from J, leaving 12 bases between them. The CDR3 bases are TGTGCCAGCAGCTTAGCTTTTAGCGGAGGCCAAGAGACCCAGTACTTC. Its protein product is CASSLAFSGGQETQYF.

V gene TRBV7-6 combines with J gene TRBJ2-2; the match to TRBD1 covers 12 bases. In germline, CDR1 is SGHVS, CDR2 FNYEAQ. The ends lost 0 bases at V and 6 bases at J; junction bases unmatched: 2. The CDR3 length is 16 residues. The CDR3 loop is CASSLAGQGAAGELFF. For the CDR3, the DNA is TGTGCCAGCAGCTTAGCGGGACAGGGGGCTGCCGGGGAGCTGTTTTTT.

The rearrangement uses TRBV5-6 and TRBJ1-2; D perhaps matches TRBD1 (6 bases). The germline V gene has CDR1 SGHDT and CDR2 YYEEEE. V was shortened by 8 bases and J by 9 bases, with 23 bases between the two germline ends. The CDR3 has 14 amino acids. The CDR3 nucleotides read TGTGCCAGTACTATAGGACAGCCAAGCCGGAGCTACACCTTC. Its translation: CASTIGQPSRSYTF.

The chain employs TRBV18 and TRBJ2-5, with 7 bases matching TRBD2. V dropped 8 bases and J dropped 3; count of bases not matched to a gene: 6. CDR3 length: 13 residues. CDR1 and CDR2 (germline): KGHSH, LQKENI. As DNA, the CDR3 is TGTGCCAGCCGCGGGGGACTCGAAGAGACCCAGTACTTC. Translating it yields CASRGGLEETQYF.

The CDR3 DNA is TGCGCCAGCAGCTTGGGCGGACTAGCTTTCGATGAGCAGTTCTTC. Protein sequence: CASSLGGLAFDEQFF. The rearrangement links TRBV5-1 to TRBJ2-1, with TRBD2 matching 8 bases. Germline V CDR1 and CDR2: SGHRS, YFSETQ. V shed 0 bases, J shed 8 bases, and the junction held 7 bases outside the gene matches. The length of the CDR3 is 15 residues.

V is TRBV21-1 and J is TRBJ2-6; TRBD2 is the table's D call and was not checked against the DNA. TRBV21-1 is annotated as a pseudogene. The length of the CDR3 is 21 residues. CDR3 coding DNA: TGTGCCAGCAGCAAAGAAGCGGCTTTTACTTCGCCCGACTCTGGGGCCAACGTCCTGACTTTC. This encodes CASSKEAAFTSPDSGANVLTF.

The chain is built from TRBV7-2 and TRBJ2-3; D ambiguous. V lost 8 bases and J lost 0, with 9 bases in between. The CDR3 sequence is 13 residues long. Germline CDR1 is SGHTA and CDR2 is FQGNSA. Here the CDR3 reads CASGVPSTDTQYF. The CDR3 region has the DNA TGTGCCAGCGGAGTTCCAAGCACAGATACGCAGTATTTT.

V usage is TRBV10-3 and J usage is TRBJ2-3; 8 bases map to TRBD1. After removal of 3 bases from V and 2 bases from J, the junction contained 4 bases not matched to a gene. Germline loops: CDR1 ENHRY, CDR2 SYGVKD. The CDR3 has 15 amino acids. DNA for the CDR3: TGTGCCATCAGTGACCGGGACAGGTCCACAGATACGCAGTATTTT. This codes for CAISDRDRSTDTQYF.

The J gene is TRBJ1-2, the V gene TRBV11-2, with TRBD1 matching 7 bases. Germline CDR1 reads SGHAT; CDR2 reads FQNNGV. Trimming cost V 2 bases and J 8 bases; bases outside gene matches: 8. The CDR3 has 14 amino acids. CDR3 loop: CASSLHGQDGGYTF. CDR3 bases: TGTGCCAGCAGCTTACACGGACAGGATGGCGGCTACACCTTC.

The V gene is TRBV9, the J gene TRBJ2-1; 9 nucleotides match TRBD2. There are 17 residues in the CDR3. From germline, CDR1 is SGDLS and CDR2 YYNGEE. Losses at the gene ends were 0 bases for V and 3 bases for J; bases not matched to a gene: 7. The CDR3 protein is CASSVGFGTSFYNEQFF. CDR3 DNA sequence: TGTGCCAGCAGCGTAGGTTTCGGGACTAGCTTCTACAATGAGCAGTTCTTC.

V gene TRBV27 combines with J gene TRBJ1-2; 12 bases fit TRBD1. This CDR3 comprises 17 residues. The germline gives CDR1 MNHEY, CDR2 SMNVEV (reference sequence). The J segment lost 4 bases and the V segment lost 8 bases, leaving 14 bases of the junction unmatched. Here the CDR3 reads CASRLRDRGPMTYGYTF. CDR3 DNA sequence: TGTGCCAGCCGACTCCGGGACAGGGGGCCTATGACCTATGGCTACACCTTC.

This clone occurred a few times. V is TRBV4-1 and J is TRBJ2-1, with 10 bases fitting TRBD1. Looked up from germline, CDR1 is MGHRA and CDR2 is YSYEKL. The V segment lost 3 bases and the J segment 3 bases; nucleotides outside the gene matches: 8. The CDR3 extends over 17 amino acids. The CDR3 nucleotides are TGCGCCAGCAGCCACGCCCCGGGACAGGGGAACTACAATGAGCAGTTCTTC. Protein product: CASSHAPGQGNYNEQFF.

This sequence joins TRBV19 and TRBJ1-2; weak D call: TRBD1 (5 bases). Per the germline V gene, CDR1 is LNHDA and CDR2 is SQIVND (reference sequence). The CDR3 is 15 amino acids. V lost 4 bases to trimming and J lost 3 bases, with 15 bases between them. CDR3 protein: CASSTLPSGYYGYTF. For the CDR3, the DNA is TGTGCCAGTAGTACTCTCCCCTCAGGGTACTATGGCTACACCTTC.

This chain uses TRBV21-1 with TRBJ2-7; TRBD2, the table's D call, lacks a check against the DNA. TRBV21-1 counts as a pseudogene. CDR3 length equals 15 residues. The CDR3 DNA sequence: TGTGCCAGCAGCAAACTAGCGGGAGTCGGTAACGAGCAGTACTTC. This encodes CASSKLAGVGNEQYF.

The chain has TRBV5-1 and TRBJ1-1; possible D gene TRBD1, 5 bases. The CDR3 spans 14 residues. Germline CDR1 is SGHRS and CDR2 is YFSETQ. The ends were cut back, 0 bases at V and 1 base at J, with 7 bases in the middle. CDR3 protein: CASSLAQGNTEAFF. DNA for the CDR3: TGCGCCAGCAGCTTGGCGCAGGGGAACACTGAAGCTTTCTTT.